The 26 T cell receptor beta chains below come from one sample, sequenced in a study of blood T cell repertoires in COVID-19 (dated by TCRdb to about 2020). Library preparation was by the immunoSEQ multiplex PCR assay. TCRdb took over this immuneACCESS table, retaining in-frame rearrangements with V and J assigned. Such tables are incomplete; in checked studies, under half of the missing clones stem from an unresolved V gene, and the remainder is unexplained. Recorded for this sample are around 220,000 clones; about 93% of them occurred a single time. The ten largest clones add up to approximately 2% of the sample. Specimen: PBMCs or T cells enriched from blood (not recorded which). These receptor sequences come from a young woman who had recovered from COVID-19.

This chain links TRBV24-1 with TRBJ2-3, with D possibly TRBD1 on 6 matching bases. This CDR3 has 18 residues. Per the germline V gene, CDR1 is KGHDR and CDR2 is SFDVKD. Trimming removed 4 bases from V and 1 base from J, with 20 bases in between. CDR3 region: CATSETGWGKVRTDTQYF. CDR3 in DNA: TGTGCCACCAGTGAAACAGGGTGGGGGAAAGTCCGCACAGATACGCAGTATTTT.

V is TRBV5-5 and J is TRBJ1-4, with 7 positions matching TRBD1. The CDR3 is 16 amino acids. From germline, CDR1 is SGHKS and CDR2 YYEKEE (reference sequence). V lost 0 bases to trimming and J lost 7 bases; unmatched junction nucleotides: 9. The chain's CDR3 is CASSLALDRVGEKLFF. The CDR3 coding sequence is TGTGCCAGCAGCTTGGCCTTAGACAGGGTCGGTGAAAAACTGTTTTTT.

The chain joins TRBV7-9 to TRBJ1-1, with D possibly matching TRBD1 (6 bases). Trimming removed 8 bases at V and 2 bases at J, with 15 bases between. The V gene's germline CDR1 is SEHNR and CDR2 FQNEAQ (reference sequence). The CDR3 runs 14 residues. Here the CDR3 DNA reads TGTGCCAGCGTAACCGGGACATCCAACACTGAAGCTTTCTTT. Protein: CASVTGTSNTEAFF.

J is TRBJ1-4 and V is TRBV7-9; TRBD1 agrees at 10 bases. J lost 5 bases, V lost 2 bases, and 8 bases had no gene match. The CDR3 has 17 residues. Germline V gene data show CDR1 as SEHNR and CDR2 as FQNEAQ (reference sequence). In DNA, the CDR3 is TGTGCCAGCAGCTTATTTTTCTCGGGACAGGGGAATGAAAAACTGTTTTTT. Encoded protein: CASSLFFSGQGNEKLFF.

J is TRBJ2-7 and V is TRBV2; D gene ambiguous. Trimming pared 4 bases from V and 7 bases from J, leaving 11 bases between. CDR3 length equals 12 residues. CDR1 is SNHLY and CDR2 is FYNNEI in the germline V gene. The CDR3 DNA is TGTGCCAGCAGTGCTACCGCCTGGGAGCAGTACTTC. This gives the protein CASSATAWEQYF.

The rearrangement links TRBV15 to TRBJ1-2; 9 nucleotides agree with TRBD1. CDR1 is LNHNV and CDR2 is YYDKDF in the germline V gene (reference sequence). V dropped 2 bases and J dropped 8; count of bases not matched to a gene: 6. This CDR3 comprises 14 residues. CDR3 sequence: CATSRQTGGRGYTF. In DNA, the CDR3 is TGTGCCACCAGCAGACAAACAGGGGGCAGGGGCTACACCTTC.

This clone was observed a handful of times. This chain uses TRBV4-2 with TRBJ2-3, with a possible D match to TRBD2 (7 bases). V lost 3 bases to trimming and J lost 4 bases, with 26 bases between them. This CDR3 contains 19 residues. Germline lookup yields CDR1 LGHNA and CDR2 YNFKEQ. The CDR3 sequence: CASSQPVRLGGAGADTQYF. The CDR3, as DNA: TGTGCCAGCAGCCAGCCCGTCCGATTGGGGGGGGCTGGGGCAGATACGCAGTATTTT.

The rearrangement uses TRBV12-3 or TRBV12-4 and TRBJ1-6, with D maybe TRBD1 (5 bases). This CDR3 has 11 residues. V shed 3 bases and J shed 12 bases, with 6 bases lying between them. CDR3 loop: CASSLGGPLHF. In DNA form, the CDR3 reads TGTGCCAGCAGTTTGGGGGGACCCCTCCACTTT.

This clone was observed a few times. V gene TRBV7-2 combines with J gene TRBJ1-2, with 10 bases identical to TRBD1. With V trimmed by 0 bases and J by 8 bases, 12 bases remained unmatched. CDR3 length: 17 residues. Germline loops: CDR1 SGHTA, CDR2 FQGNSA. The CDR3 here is CASSLAVDRGRGKGYTF. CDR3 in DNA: TGTGCCAGCAGCTTAGCTGTAGACAGGGGGCGAGGGAAAGGCTACACCTTC.

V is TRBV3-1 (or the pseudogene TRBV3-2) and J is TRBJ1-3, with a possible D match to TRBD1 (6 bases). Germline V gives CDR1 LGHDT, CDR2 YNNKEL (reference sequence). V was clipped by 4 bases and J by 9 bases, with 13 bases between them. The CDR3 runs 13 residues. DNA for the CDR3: TGTGCCAGCAGCCCGTACAGGGAAGGCACCATATATTTT. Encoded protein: CASSPYREGTIYF.

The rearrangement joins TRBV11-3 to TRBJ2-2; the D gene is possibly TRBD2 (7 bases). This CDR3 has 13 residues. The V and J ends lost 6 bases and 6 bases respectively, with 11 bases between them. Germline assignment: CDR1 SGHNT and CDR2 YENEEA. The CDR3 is CASRPGGPGELFF. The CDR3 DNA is TGTGCCAGCAGACCGGGGGGCCCCGGGGAGCTGTTTTTT.

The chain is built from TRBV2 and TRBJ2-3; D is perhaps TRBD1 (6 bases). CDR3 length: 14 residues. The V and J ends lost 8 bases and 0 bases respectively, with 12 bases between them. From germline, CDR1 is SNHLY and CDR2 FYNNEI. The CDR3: CASLVTGSTDTQYF. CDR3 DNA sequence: TGTGCCAGCTTGGTGACAGGAAGCACAGATACGCAGTATTTT.

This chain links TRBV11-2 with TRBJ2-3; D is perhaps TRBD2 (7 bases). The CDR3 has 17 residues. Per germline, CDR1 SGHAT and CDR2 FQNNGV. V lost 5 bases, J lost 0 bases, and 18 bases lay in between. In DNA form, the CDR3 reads TGTGCCAGCAGCCGCCGGGGGGCCTCATTGAGCACAGATACGCAGTATTTT. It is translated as CASSRRGASLSTDTQYF.

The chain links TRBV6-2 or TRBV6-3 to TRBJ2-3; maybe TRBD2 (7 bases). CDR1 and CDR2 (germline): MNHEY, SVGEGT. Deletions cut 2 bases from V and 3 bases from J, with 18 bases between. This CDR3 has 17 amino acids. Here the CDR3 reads CASSYRGGALGTDTQYF. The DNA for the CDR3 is TGTGCCAGCAGTTACAGAGGGGGGGCCTTAGGTACAGATACGCAGTATTTT.

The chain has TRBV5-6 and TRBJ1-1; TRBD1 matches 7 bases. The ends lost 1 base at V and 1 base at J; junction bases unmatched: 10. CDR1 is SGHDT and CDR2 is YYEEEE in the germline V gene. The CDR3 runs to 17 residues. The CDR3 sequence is CASSLLTGMVSNTEAFF. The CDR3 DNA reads TGTGCCAGCAGCTTGTTGACAGGGATGGTATCGAACACTGAAGCTTTCTTT.

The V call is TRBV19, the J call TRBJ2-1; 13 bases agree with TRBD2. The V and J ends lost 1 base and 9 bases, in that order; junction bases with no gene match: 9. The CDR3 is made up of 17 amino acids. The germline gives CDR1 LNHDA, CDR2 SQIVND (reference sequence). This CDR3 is CASSIGTSGSVVGEQFF. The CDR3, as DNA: TGTGCCAGTAGTATAGGGACTAGCGGGAGCGTAGTAGGTGAGCAGTTCTTC.

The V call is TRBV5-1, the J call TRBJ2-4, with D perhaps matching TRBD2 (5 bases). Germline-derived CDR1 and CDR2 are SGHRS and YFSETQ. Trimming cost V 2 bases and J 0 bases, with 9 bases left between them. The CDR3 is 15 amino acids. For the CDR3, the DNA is TGCGCCAGCAGCTTCGGACTTCTAGCCAAAAACATTCAGTACTTC. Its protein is CASSFGLLAKNIQYF.

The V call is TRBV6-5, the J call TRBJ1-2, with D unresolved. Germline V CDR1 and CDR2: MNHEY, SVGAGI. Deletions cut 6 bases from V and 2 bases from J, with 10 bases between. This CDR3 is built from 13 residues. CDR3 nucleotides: TGTGCCAGCAGCGCCGGGTGGAACTATGGCTACACCTTC. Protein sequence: CASSAGWNYGYTF.

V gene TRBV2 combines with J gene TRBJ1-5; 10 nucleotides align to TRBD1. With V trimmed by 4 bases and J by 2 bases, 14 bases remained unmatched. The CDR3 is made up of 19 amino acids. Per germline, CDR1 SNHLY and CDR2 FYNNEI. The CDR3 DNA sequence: TGTGCCAGCAGTGGGGGACCACCGGGACAGGGGATCGGCAATCAGCCCCAGCATTTT. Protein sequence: CASSGGPPGQGIGNQPQHF.

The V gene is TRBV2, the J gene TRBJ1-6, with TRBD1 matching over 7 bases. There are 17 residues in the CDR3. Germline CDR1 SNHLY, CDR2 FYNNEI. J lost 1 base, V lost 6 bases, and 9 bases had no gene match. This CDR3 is CASRPRQGGSYNSPLHF. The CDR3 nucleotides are TGTGCCAGCAGACCTCGCCAGGGGGGTTCCTATAATTCACCCCTCCACTTT.

The CDR3 loop is CASSAQTVGQGGYGYTF. DNA of the CDR3: TGTGCCAGCAGTGCCCAAACTGTCGGACAGGGCGGGTATGGCTACACCTTC. The gene calls are TRBV25-1 and TRBJ1-2, with 8 bases fitting TRBD1. V shed 4 bases and J 5 bases; nucleotides not matched to a gene: 15. There are 17 residues in the CDR3. CDR1 is MGHDK, CDR2 SYGVNS, per germline.

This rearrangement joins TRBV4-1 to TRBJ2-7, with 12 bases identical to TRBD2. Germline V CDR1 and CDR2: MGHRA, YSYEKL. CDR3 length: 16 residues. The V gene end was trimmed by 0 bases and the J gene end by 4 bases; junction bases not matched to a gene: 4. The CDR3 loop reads CASSQESSGRAYEQYF. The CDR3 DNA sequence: TGCGCCAGCAGCCAAGAATCTAGCGGGAGGGCATACGAGCAGTACTTC.

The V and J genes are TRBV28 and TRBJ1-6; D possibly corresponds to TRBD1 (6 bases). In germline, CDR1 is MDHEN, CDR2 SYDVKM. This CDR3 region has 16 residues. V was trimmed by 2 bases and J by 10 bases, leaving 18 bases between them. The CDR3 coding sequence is TGTGCCAGCAGTTTAAGTGGGGGGGCGACGGGGTCACCCCTCCACTTT. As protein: CASSLSGGATGSPLHF.

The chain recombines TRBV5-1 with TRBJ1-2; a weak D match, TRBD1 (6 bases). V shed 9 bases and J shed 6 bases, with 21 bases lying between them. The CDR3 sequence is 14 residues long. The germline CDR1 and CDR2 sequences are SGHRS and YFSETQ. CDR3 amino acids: CATAKRGGGDGYTF. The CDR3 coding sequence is TGCGCCACCGCCAAGAGGGGGGGTGGAGATGGCTACACCTTC.

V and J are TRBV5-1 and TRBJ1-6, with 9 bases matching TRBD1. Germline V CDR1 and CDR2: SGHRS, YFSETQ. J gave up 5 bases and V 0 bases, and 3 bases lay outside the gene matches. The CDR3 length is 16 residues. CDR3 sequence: CASSLGWTGDNSPLHF. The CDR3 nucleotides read TGCGCCAGCAGCTTGGGATGGACAGGGGATAATTCACCCCTCCACTTT.

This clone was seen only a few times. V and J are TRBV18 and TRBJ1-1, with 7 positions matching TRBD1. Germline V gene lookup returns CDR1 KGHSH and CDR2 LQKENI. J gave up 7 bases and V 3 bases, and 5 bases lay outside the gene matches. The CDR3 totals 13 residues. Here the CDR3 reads CASSPKQGIEAFF. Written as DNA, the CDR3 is TGTGCCAGCTCACCCAAACAGGGGATTGAAGCTTTCTTT.